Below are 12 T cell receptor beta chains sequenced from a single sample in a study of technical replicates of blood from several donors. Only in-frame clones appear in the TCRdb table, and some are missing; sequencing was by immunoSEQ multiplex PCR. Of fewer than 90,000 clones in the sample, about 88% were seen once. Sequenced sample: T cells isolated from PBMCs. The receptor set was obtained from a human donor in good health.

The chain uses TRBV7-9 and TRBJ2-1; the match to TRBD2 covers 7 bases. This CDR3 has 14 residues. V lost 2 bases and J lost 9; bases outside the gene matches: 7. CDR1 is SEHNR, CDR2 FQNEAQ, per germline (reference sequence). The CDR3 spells CASSLTLSGGEQFF. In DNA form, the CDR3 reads TGTGCCAGCAGCTTAACTCTATCGGGAGGTGAGCAGTTCTTC.

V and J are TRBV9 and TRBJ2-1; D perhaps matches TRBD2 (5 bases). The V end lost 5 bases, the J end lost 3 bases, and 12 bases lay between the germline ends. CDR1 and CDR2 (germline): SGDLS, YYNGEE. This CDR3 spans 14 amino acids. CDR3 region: CASSVFRDYNEQFF. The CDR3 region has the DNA TGTGCCAGCAGTGTATTCCGGGACTACAATGAGCAGTTCTTC.

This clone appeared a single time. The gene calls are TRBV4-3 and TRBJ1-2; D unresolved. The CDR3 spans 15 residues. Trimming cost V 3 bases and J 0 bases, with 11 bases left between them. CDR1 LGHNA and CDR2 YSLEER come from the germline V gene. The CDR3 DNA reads TGCGCCAGCAGCCACGCCAGTGCCGCTAACTATGGCTACACCTTC. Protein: CASSHASAANYGYTF.

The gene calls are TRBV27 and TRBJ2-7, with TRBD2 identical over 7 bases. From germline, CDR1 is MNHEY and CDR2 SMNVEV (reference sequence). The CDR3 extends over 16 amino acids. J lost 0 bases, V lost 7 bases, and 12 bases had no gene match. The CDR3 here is CASTLTAGEVSYEQYF. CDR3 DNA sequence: TGTGCCAGCACTCTTACTGCGGGAGAAGTCTCCTACGAGCAGTACTTC.

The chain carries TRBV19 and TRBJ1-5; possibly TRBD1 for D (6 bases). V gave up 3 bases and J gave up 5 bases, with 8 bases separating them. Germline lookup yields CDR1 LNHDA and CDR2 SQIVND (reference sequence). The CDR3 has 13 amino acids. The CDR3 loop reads CASSIQGHQPQHF. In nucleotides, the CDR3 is TGTGCCAGTAGTATTCAGGGGCATCAGCCCCAGCATTTT. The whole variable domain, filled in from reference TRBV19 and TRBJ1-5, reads DGGITQSPKYLFRKEGQNVTLSCEQNLNHDAMYWYRQDPGQGLRLIYYSQIVNDFQKGDIAEGYSVSREKKESFPLTVTSAQKNPTAFYLCASSIQGHQPQHFGDGTRLSIL.

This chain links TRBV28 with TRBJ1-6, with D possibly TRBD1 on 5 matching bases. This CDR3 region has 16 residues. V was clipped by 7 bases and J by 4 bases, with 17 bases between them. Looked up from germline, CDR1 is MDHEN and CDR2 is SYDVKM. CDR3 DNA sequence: TGTGCCAGCATTGAGCGGGGGAACAATTATAATTCACCCCTCCACTTT. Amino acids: CASIERGNNYNSPLHF.

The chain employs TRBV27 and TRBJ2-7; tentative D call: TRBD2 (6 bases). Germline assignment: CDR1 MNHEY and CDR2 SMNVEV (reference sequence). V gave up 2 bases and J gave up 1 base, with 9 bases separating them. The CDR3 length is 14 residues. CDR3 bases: TGTGCCAGCAGTTTAATTGGGGGGTCCTACGAGCAGTACTTC. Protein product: CASSLIGGSYEQYF.

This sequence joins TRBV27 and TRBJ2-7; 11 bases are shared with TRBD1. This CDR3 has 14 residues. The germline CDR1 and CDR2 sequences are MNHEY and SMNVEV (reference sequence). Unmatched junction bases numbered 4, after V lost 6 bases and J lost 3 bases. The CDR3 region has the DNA TGTGCCAGCAGCGGGACAGGGGGGGTCTACGAGCAGTACTTC. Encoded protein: CASSGTGGVYEQYF.

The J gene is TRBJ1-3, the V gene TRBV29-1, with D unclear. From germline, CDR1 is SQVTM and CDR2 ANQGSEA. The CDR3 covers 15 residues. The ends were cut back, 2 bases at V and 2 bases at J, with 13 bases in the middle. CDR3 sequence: CSVERGSDAGNTIYF. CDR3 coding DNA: TGCAGCGTTGAAAGAGGATCGGATGCTGGAAACACCATATATTTT.

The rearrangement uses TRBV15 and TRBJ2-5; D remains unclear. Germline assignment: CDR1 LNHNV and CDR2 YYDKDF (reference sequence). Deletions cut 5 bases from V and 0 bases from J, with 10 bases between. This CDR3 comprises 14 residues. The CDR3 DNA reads TGTGCCACCAGCCCCACTAAATACCAAGAGACCCAGTACTTC. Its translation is CATSPTKYQETQYF.

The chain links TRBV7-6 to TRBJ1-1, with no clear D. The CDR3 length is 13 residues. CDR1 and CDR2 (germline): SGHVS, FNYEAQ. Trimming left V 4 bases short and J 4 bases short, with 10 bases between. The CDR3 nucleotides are TGTGCCAGCAGCTCCGCAGTGCCCACTGAAGCTTTCTTT. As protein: CASSSAVPTEAFF. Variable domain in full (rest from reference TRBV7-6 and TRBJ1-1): GAGVSQSPRYKVTKRGQDVALRCDPISGHVSLYWYRQALGQGPEFLTYFNYEAQQDKSGLPNDRFSAERPEGSISTLTIQRTEQRDSAMYRCASSSAVPTEAFFGQGTRLTVV.

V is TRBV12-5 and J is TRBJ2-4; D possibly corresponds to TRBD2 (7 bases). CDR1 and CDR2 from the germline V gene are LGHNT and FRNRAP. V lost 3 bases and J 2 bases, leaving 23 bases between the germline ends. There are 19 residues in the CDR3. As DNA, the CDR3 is TGTGCTAGTGGTTTACCCCCGAACAGGGAGGGGTGCCCCAAAAACATTCAGTACTTC. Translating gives CASGLPPNREGCPKNIQYF.